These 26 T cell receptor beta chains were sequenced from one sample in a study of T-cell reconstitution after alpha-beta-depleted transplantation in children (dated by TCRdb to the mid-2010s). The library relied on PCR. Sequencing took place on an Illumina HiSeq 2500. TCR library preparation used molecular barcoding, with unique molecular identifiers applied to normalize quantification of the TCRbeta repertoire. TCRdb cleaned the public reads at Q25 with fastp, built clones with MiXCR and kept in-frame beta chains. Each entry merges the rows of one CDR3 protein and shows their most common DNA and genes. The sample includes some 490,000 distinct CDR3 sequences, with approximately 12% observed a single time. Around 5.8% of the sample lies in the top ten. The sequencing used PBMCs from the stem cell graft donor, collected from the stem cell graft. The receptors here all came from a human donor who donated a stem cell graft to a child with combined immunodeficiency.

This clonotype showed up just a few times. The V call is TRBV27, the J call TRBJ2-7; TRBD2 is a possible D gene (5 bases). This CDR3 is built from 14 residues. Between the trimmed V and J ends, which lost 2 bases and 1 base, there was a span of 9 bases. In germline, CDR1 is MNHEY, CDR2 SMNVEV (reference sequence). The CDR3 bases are TGTGCCAGCAGTTTAAATCGGGATTCCTACGAGCAGTACTTC. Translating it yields CASSLNRDSYEQYF.

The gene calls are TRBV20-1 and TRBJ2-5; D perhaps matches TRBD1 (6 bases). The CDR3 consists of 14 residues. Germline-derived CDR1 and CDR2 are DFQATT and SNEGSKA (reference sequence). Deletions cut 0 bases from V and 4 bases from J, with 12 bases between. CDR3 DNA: TGCAGTGCTAGAGAGCCAGGGGTGGGAGAGACCCAGTACTTC. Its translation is CSAREPGVGETQYF.

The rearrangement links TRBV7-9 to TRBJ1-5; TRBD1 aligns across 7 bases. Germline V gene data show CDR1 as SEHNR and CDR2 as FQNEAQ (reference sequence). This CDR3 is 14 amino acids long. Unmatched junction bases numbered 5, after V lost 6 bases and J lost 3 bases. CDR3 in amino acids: CASRARGFNQPQHF. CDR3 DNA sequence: TGTGCCAGCAGAGCCAGGGGGTTCAATCAGCCCCAGCATTTT.

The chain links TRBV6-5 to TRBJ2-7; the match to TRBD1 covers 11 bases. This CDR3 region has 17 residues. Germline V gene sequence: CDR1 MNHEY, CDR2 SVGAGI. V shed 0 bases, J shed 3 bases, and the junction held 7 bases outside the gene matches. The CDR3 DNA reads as TGTGCCAGCAGTTACTCCCTCCCGGGGACAGGGGGCTACGAGCAGTACTTC. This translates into CASSYSLPGTGGYEQYF.

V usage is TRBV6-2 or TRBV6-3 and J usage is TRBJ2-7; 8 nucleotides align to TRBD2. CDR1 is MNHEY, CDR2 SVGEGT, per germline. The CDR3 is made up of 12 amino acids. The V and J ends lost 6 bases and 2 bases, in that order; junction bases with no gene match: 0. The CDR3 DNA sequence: TGTGCCAGCAGGGGACTAGCCTACGAGCAGTACTTC. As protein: CASRGLAYEQYF.

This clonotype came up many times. DNA for the CDR3: TGCGCCAGCAGCCAAGTGTCTGGACTAGCGGGATACCAGTTCTTC. It codes for CASSQVSGLAGYQFF. The rearrangement uses TRBV4-1 and TRBJ2-1; the match to TRBD2 covers 12 bases. CDR1 is MGHRA and CDR2 is YSYEKL in the germline V gene. V trimming: 1 base; J trimming: 13 bases; junction bases outside the gene matches: 8. The CDR3 has 15 amino acids.

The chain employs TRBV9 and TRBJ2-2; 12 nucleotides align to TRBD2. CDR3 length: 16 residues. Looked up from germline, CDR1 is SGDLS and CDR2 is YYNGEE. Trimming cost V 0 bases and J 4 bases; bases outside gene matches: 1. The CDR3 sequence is CASSVATSGSTGELFF. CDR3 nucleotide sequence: TGTGCCAGCAGCGTAGCGACTAGCGGGAGCACCGGGGAGCTGTTTTTT.

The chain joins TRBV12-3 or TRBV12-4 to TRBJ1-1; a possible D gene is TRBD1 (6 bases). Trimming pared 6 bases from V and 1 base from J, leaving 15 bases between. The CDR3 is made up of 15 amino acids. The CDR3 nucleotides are TGTGCCAGCAGCCTGACAGGAGCCACGAACACTGAAGCTTTCTTT. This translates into CASSLTGATNTEAFF.

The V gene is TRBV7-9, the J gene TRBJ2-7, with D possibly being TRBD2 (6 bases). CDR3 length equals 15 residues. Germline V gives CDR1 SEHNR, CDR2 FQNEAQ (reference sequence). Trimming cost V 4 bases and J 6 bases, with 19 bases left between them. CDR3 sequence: CASSSPGGGYSEQYF. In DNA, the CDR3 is TGTGCCAGCAGCTCCCCAGGAGGAGGGTATAGCGAGCAGTACTTC.

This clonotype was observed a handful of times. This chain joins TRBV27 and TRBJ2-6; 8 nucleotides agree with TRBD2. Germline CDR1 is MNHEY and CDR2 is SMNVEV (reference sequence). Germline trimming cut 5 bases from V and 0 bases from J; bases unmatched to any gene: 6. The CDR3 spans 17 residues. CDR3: CASSTIAGPSGANVLTF. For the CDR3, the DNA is TGTGCCAGCAGTACCATAGCGGGACCCTCTGGGGCCAACGTCCTGACTTTC.

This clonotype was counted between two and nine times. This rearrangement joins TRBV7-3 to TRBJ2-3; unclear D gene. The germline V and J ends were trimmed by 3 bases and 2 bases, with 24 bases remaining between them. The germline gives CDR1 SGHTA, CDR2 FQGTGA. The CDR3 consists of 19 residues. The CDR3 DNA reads TGTGCCAGCAGCTTGGGTAGAATGCCGCGAGAGTCATACACAGATACGCAGTATTTT. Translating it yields CASSLGRMPRESYTDTQYF.

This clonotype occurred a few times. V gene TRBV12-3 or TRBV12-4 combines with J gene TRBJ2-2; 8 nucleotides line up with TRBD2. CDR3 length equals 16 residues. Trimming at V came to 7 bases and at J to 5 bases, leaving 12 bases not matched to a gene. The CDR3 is CASTNHAGGRTGELFF. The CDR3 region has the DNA TGTGCCAGCACAAACCACGCGGGGGGACGAACCGGGGAGCTGTTTTTT.

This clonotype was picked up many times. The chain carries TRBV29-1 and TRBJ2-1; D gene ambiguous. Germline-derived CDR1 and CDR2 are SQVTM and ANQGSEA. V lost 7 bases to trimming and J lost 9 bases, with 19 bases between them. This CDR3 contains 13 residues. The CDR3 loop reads CSADDGDLGEQFF. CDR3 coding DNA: TGCAGCGCAGATGACGGCGATCTCGGTGAGCAGTTCTTC.

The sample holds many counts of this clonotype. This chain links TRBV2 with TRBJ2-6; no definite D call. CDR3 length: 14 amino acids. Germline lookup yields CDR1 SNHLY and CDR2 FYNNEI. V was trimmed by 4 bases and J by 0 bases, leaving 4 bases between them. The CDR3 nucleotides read TGTGCCAGCAGTGTGGTCTCTGGGGCCAACGTCCTGACTTTC. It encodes CASSVVSGANVLTF.

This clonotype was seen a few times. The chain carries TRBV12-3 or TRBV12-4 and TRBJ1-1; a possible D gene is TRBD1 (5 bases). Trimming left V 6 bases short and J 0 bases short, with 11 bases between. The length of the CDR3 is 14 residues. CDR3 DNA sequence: TGTGCCAGCAGGGAGGGGCGACTGAACACTGAAGCTTTCTTT. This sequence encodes CASREGRLNTEAFF.

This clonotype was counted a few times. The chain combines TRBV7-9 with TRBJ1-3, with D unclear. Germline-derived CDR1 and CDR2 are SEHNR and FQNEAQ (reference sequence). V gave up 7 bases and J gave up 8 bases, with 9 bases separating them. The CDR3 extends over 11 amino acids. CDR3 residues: CASTEGHTIYF. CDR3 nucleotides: TGTGCCAGCACTGAGGGCCACACCATATATTTT.

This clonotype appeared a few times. The CDR3 sequence: CASSPTTLYNEQFF. The CDR3 region has the DNA TGCGCCAGCAGCCCTACTACCCTCTACAATGAGCAGTTCTTC. The genes are TRBV4-3 and TRBJ2-1; D is undetermined. V was pared by 4 bases and J by 3 bases, with 10 bases between. This CDR3 region has 14 residues. Germline CDR1 is LGHNA and CDR2 is YSLEER.

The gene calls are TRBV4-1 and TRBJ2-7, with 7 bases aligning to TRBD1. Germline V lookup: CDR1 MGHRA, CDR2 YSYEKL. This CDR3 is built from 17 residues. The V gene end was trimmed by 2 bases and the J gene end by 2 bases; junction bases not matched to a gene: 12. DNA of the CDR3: TGCGCCAGCAGCCAACTGGTAGGGTGGCAGGGGGCCTACGAGCAGTACTTC. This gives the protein CASSQLVGWQGAYEQYF.

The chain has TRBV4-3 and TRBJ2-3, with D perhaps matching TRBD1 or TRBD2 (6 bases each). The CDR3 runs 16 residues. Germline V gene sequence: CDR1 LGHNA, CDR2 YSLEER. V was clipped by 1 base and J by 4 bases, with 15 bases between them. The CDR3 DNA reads TGCGCCAGCAGCCAAGGGGGGGCCAAAACCGCAGATACGCAGTATTTT. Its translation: CASSQGGAKTADTQYF.

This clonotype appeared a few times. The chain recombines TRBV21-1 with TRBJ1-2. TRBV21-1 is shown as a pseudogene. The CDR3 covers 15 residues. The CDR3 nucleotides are TGTGCCAGCAGCAATAGGGCCTTGCGCTACTATGGCTACACCTTC. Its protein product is CASSNRALRYYGYTF.

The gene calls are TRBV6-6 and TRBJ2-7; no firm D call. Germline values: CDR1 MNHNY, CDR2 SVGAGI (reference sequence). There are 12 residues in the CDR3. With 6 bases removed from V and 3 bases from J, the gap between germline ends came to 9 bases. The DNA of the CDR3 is TGTGCCAGCAGCCCGGCCCGCTACGAGCAGTACTTC. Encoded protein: CASSPARYEQYF.

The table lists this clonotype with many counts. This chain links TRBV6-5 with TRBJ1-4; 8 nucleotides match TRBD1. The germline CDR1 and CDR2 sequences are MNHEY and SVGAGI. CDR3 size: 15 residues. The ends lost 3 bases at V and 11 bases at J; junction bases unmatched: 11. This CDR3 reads CASSYNGQGNVKLFF. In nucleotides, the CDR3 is TGTGCCAGCAGTTATAATGGACAGGGAAATGTGAAACTGTTTTTT.

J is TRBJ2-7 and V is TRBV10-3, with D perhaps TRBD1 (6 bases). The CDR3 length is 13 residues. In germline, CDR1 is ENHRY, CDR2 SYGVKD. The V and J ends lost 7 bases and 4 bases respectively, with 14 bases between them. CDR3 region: CAITGTNNYEQYF. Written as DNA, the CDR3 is TGTGCCATCACGGGGACAAACAATTACGAGCAGTACTTC.

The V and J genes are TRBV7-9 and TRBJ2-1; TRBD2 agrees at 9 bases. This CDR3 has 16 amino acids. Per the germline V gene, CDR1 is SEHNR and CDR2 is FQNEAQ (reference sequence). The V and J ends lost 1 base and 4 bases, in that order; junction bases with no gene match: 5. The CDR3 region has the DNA TGTGCCAGCAGCTTAGTAGCGGGGGATAAATACAATGAGCAGTTCTTC. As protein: CASSLVAGDKYNEQFF.

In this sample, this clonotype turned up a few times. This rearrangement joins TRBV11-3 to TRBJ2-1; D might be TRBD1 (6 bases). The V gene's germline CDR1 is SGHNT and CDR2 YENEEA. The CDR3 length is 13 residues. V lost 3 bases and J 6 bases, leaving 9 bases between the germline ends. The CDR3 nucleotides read TGTGCCAGCAGCTTCGTAGGGGGCAATGAGCAGTTCTTC. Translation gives CASSFVGGNEQFF. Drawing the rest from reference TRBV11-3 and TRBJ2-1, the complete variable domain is EAGVVQSPRYKIIEKKQPVAFWCNPISGHNTLYWYLQNLGQGPELLIRYENEEAVDDSQLPKDRFSAERLKGVDSTLKIQPAELGDSAVYLCASSFVGGNEQFFGPGTRLTVL.

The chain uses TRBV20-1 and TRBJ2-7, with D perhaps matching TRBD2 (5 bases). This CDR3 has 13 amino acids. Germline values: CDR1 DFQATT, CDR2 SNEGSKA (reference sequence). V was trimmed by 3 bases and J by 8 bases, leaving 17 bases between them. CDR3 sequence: CSASSGNSGKQYF. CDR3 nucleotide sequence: TGCAGTGCTAGCTCCGGGAATTCAGGCAAGCAGTACTTC.